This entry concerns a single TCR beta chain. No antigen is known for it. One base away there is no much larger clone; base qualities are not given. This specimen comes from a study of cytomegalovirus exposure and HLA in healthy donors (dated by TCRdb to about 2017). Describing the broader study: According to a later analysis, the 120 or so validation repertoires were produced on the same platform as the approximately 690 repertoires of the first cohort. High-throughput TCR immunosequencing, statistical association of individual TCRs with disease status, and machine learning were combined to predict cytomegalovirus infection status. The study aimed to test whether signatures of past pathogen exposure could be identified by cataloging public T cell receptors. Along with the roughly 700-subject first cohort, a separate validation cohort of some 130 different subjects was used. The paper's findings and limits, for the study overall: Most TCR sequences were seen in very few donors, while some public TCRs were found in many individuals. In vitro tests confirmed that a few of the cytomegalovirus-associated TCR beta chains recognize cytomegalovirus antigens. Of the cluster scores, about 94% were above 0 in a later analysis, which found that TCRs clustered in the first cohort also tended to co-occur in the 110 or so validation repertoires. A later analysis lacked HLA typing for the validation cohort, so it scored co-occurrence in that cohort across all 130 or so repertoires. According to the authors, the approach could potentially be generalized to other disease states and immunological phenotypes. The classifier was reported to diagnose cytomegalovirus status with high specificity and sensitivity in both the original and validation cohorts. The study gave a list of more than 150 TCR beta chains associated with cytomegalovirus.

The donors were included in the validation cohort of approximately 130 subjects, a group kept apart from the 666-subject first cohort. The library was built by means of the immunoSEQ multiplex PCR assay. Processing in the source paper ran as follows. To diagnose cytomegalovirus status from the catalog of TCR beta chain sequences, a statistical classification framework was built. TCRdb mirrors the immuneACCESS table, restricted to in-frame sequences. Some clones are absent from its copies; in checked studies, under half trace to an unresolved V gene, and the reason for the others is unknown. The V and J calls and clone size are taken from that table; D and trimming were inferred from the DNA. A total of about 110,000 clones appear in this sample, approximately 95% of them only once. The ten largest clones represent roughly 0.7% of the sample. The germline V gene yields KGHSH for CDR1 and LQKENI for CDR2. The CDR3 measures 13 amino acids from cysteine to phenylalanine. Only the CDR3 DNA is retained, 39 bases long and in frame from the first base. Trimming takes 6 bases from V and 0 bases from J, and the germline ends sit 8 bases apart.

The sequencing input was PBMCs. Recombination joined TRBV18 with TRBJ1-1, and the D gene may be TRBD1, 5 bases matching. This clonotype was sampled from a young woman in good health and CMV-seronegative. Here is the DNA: TGTGCCAGCTCTACAGGAATGAACACTGAAGCTTTCTTT. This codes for CASSTGMNTEAFF.